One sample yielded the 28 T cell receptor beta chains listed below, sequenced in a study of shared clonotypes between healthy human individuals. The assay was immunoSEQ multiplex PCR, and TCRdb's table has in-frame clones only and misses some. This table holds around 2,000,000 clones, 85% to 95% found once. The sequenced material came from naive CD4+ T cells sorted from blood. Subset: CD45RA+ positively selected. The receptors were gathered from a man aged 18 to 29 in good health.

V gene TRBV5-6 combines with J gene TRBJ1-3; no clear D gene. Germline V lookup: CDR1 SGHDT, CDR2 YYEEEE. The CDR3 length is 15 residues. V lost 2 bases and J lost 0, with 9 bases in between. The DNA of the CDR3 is TGTGCCAGCAGCTTTTACCGCCCCTCTGGAAACACCATATATTTT. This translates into CASSFYRPSGNTIYF.

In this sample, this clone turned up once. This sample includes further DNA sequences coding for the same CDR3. CDR3: CASSPGRQETQYF. The CDR3 DNA sequence: TGTGCCAGCTCACCTGGGCGGCAAGAGACCCAGTACTTC. The chain joins TRBV18 to TRBJ2-5, with D hard to call. Per the germline V gene, CDR1 is KGHSH and CDR2 is LQKENI. The CDR3 has 13 amino acids. The ends were cut back, 3 bases at V and 2 bases at J, with 7 bases in the middle.

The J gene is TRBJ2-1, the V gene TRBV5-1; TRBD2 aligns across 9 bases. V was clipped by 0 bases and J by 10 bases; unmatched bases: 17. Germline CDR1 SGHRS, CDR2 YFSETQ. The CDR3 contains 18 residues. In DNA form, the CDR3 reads TGCGCCAGCAGCTTGGGTGGGTCATCGGGACTAGCTGGAGCAGAGCAGTTCTTC. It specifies CASSLGGSSGLAGAEQFF.

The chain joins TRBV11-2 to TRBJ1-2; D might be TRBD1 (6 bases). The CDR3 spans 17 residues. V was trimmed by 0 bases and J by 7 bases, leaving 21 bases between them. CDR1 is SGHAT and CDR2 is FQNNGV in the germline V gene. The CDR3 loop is CASSLDPEQGRTRGYTF. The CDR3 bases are TGTGCCAGCAGCTTAGATCCTGAACAGGGCCGAACTCGTGGCTACACCTTC.

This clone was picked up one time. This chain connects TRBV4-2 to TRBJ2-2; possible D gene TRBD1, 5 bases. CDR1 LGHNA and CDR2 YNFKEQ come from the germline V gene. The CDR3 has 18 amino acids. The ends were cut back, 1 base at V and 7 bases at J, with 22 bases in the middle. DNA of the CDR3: TGTGCCAGCAGCCAAGCAATGACAAGGGGAAGGAATATCGGGGAGCTGTTTTTT. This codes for CASSQAMTRGRNIGELFF.

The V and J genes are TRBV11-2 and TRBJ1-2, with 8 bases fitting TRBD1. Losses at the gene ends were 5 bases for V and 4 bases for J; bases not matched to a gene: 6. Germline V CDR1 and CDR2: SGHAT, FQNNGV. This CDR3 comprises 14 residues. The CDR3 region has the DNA TGTGCCAGCAGCCCACGGACAGGGCCCTATGGCTACACCTTC. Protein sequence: CASSPRTGPYGYTF.

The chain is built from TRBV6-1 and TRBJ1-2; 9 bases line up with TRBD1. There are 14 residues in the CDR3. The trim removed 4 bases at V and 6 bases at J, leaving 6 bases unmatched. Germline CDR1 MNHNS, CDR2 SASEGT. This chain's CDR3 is CASSVQGQGNGYTF. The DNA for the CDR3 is TGTGCCAGCAGTGTGCAGGGACAGGGTAATGGCTACACCTTC.

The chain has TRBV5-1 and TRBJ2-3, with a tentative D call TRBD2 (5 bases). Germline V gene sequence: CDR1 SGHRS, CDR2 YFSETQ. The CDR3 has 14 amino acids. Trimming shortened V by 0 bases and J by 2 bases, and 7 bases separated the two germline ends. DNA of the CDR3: TGCGCCAGCAGCTTGGCTAGCCACACAGATACGCAGTATTTT. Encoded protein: CASSLASHTDTQYF.

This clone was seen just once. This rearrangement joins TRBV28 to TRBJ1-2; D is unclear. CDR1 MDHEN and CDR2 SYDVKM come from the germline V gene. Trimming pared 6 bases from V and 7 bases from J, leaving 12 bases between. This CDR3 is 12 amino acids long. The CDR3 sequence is CASRSSGFGYTF. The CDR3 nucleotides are TGTGCCAGCAGGAGCTCCGGGTTTGGCTACACCTTC.

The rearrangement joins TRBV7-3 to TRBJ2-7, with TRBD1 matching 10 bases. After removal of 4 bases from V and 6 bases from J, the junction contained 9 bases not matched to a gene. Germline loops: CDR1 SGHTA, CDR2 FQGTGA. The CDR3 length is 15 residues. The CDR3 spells CASSSRDRGSGEQYF. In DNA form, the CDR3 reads TGTGCCAGCAGCTCGAGGGACAGGGGATCCGGCGAGCAGTACTTC.

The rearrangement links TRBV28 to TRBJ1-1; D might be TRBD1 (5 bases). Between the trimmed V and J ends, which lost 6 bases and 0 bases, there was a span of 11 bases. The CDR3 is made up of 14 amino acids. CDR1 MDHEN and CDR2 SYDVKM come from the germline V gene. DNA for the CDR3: TGTGCCAGCAGGACGACAGCAATGAACACTGAAGCTTTCTTT. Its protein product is CASRTTAMNTEAFF.

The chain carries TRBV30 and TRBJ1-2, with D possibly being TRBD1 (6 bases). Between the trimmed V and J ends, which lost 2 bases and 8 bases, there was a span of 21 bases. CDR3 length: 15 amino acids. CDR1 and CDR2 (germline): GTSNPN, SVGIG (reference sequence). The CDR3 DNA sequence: TGTGCCTGGAGTACCTCCCCGGGACAAGCTCGAGGCTACACCTTC. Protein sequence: CAWSTSPGQARGYTF.

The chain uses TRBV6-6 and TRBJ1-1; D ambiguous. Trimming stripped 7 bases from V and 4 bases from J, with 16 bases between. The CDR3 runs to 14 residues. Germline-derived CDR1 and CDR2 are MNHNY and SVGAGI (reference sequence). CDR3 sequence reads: CASNAEPWGTEAFF. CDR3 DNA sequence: TGTGCCAGCAATGCTGAACCCTGGGGCACTGAAGCTTTCTTT.

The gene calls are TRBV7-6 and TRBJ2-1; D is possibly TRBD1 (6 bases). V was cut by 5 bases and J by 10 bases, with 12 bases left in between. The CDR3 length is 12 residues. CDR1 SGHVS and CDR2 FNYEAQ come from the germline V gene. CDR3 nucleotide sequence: TGTGCCAGCAGCCCCCAGGGGTACGAGCAGTTCTTC. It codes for CASSPQGYEQFF.

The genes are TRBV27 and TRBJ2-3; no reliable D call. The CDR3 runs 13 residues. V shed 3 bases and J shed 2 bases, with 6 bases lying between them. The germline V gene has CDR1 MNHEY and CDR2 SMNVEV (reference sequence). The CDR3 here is CASSFTLTDTQYF. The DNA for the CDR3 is TGTGCCAGCAGTTTTACCCTCACAGATACGCAGTATTTT.

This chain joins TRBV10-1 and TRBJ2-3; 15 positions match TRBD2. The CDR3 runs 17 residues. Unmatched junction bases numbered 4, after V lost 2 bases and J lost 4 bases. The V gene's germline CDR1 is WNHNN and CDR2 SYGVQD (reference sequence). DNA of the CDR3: TGCGCCAGCAGTGAGCCGGGACTAGCGGGGGGACCAGATACGCAGTATTTT. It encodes CASSEPGLAGGPDTQYF.

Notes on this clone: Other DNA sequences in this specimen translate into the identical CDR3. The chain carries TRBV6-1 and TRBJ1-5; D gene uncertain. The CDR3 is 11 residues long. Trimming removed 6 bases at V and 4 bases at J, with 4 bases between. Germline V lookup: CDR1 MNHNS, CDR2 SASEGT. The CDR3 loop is CASRENQPQHF. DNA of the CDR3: TGTGCCAGCAGGGAGAATCAGCCCCAGCATTTT.

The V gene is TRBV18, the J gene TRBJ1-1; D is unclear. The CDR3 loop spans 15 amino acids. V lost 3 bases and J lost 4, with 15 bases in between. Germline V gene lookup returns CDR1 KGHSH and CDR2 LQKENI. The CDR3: CASSPTTQRGTEAFF. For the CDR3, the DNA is TGTGCCAGCTCACCGACGACTCAGCGGGGCACTGAAGCTTTCTTT.

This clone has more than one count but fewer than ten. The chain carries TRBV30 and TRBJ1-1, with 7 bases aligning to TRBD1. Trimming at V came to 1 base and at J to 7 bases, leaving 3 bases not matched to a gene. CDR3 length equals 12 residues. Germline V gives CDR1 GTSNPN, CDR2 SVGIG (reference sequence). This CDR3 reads CAWSAGGNEAFF. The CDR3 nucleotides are TGTGCCTGGAGTGCAGGGGGTAATGAAGCTTTCTTT.

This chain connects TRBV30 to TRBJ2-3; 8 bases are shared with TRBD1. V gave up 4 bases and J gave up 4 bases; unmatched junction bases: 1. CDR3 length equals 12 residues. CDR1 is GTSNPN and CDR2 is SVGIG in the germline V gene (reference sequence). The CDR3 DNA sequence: TGTGCCTGGACAGGGGGCGCAGATACGCAGTATTTT. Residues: CAWTGGADTQYF.

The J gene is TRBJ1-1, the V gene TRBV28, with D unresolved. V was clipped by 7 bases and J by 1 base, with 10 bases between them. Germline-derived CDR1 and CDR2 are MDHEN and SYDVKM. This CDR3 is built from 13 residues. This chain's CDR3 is CASITATNTEAFF. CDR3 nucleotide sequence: TGTGCCAGCATTACAGCGACGAACACTGAAGCTTTCTTT.

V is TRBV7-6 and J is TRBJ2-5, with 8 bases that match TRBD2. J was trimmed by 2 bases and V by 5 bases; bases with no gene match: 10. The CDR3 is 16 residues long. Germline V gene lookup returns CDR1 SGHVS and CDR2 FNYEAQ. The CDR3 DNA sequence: TGTGCCAGCAGCATTAATAGCGGGAAGACTCAAGAGACCCAGTACTTC. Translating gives CASSINSGKTQETQYF.

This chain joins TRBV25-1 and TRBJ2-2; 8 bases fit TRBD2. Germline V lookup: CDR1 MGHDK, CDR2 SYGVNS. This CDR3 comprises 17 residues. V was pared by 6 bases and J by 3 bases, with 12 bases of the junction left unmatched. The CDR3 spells CASSDTSGRGYTGELFF. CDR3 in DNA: TGTGCCAGCAGCGATACGAGCGGGAGAGGGTACACCGGGGAGCTGTTTTTT.

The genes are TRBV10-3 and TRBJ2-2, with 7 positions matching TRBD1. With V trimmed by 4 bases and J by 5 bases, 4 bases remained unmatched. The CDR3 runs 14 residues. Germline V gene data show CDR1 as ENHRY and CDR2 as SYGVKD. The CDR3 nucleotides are TGTGCCATCAGTGTTACAGGGGTTACCGGGGAGCTGTTTTTT. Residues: CAISVTGVTGELFF.

The CDR3: CASSYGWGNEKLFF. CDR3 bases: TGTGCCAGCAGTTACGGGTGGGGGAATGAAAAACTGTTTTTT. The V gene is TRBV6-5, the J gene TRBJ1-4; possible D gene TRBD1, 5 bases. V was trimmed by 2 bases and J by 5 bases, leaving 9 bases between them. The germline gives CDR1 MNHEY, CDR2 SVGAGI. This CDR3 region has 14 residues.

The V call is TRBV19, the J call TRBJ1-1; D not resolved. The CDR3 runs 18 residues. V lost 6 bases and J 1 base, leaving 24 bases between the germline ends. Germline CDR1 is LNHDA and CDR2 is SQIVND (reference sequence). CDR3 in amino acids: CASRPSAGWPNPNTEAFF. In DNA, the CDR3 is TGTGCCAGTAGACCCTCGGCGGGGTGGCCAAATCCGAACACTGAAGCTTTCTTT.

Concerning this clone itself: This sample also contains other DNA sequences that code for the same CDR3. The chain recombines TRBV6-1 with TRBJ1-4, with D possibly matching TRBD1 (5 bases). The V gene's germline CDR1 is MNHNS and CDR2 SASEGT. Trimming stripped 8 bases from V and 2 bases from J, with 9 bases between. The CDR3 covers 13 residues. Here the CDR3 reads CASLRGTNEKLFF. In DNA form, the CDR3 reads TGTGCCAGCTTACGGGGGACTAATGAAAAACTGTTTTTT.

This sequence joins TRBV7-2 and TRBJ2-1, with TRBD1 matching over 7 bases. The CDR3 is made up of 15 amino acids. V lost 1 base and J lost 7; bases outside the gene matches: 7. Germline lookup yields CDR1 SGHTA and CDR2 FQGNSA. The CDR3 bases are TGTGCCAGCAGCTTAGTGACAGGGAGCTCGAATGAGCAGTTCTTC. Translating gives CASSLVTGSSNEQFF. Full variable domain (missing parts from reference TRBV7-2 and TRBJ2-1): GAGVSQSPSNKVTEKGKDVELRCDPISGHTALYWYRQSLGQGLEFLIYFQGNSAPDKSGLPSDRFSAERTGGSVSTLTIQRTQQEDSAVYLCASSLVTGSSNEQFFGPGTRLTVL.